The clone carrying this T cell receptor beta chain was counted once. V was trimmed by 1 base and J by 1 base, leaving 10 bases between them. CDR1 is SGHNT and CDR2 is YENEEA in the germline V gene. The CDR3 totals 15 residues. These data belong to a study of shared clonotypes between healthy human individuals. Whole-study context: Serving as donors were a couple of women and a few men, whose ages spanned 18 to 49.

Replicate PCRs were loaded with roughly 0.3 ug DNA from unsorted PBMC, around 30,000 T cell genomes. Some clones are missing from TCRdb's copy, which holds only in-frame ones; the method was immunoSEQ multiplex PCR. The table shows about 450,000 clones, with roughly 77% occurring only once. The unsorted samples took approximately 98 million PBMCs to get genomic DNA. Material: PBMCs. V gene TRBV11-3 combines with J gene TRBJ2-5, with a tentative D call TRBD2 (5 bases). This sequence originates from a woman aged 40 to 50 in good health. Some clones in this sample may be carry-over from other donors' samples. CDR3 loop: CASSLGVGVQETQYF. The DNA for the CDR3 is TGTGCCAGCAGCTTAGGAGTGGGAGTCCAAGAGACCCAGTACTTC.